This T cell receptor (beta chain) was captured by sequencing in a study of CD8 T cells in ankylosing spondylitis. In this sample, this clonotype turned up many times. Its antigen is undetermined. Germline assignment: CDR1 SGHRS and CDR2 YFSETQ. V was trimmed by 3 bases and J by 4 bases, leaving 13 bases between them. This CDR3 has 14 amino acids. The authors made TCR beta libraries by quantitative 5'-RACE with molecular barcodes. TCRdb used MiXCR to reprocess the 5' RACE reads, holding one entry per CDR3 protein. The table records 100,000 to 150,000 distinct CDR3 sequences, around 7% of them present only once. Study-wide points: Apparently characteristic of ankylosing spondylitis blood was a TCR beta motif (under ten highly homologous variants). Reportedly, significant enrichment of disease-linked clones occurred in matched ankylosing spondylitis synovial fluid.

Material: blood, either unsorted or a sorted T cell fraction (not recorded which). This TCR came from a male donor with ankylosing spondylitis or in good health (not recorded which). This rearrangement joins TRBV5-1 to TRBJ2-5, with D possibly being TRBD1 (7 bases). The DNA of the CDR3 is TGCGCCAGCAGCTCGACAGGGAGGTCAGAGACCCAGTACTTC. It translates to CASSSTGRSETQYF.